The 19 T cell receptor beta chains below were found in one sample sequenced in a study of blood T cells in healthy people across ages. The use of a sample-barcoded 5' primer and a J-beta primer mix characterized a second PCR of about 7 to 12 cycles. TCRdb called the 5' RACE reads again in MiXCR, with one record for every CDR3 protein. The sample consists of about 570,000 distinct CDR3 sequences, 25% to 30% of them appearing once. Specimen: blood. The receptors were sampled from a woman in her 70s in good health.

This sequence joins TRBV6-1 and TRBJ1-2; D is unresolved. Trimming stripped 7 bases from V and 2 bases from J, with 8 bases between. Germline CDR1 and CDR2: MNHNS and SASEGT. The CDR3 loop spans 12 amino acids. The CDR3 protein is CASKAENYGYTF. The CDR3 DNA is TGTGCCAGCAAGGCGGAAAACTATGGCTACACCTTC.

J is TRBJ2-1 and V is TRBV7-2; 7 bases align to TRBD2. In germline, CDR1 is SGHTA, CDR2 FQGNSA. With V trimmed by 1 base and J by 4 bases, 19 bases remained unmatched. The CDR3 consists of 20 residues. CDR3 residues: CASSLVSWIVAGESYNEQFF. In DNA, the CDR3 is TGTGCCAGCAGCTTAGTATCATGGATTGTTGCGGGAGAATCTTACAATGAGCAGTTCTTC.

The chain joins TRBV11-3 to TRBJ2-7; D might be TRBD1 (5 bases). Germline V CDR1 and CDR2: SGHNT, YENEEA. The CDR3 contains 14 residues. The germline V and J ends were trimmed by 1 base and 9 bases, with 16 bases remaining between them. CDR3 sequence: CASSLVDMAPGQYF. Written as DNA, the CDR3 is TGTGCCAGCAGCTTAGTGGACATGGCCCCCGGGCAGTACTTC. Filled out from reference TRBV11-3 and TRBJ2-7, the complete variable domain reads EAGVVQSPRYKIIEKKQPVAFWCNPISGHNTLYWYLQNLGQGPELLIRYENEEAVDDSQLPKDRFSAERLKGVDSTLKIQPAELGDSAVYLCASSLVDMAPGQYFGPGTRLTVT.

This clonotype was seen only a few times. The chain joins TRBV6-2 or TRBV6-3 to TRBJ1-5, with no clear D. The CDR3 has 14 residues. V lost 5 bases and J lost 0, with 8 bases in between. Germline CDR1 is MNHEY and CDR2 is SVGEGT. The CDR3 sequence is CASSVSYSNQPQHF. The CDR3 nucleotides are TGTGCCAGCAGTGTCAGTTATAGCAATCAGCCCCAGCATTTT.

This clonotype was observed a few times. This chain joins TRBV15 and TRBJ2-5, with D possibly being TRBD1 (5 bases). Between the trimmed V and J ends, which lost 3 bases and 2 bases, there was a span of 7 bases. Per the germline V gene, CDR1 is LNHNV and CDR2 is YYDKDF (reference sequence). The CDR3 is 13 residues long. In DNA, the CDR3 is TGTGCCACCAGCAGGCGACAGCAAGAGACCCAGTACTTC. This gives the protein CATSRRQQETQYF. Full variable domain (remainder filled in from reference TRBV15 and TRBJ2-5): DAMVIQNPRYQVTQFGKPVTLSCSQTLNHNVMYWYQQKSSQAPKLLFHYYDKDFNNEADTPDNFQSRRPNTSFCFLDIRSPGLGDTAMYLCATSRRQQETQYFGPGTRLLVL.

This rearrangement joins TRBV29-1 to TRBJ2-3; 8 nucleotides line up with TRBD2. CDR3 size: 14 residues. The junction had 4 bases not matched to a gene; V was cut back by 3 bases and J by 2 bases. Germline CDR1 and CDR2: SQVTM and ANQGSEA. The CDR3 nucleotides are TGCAGCGTTGATCCAGGACTAGCCACAGATACGCAGTATTTT. Translated: CSVDPGLATDTQYF.

This clonotype has a handful of counts. The CDR3 spells CASSIGGGYRETQYF. The DNA of the CDR3 is TGTGCCAGCAGCATAGGAGGGGGTTATCGAGAGACCCAGTACTTC. The chain has TRBV9 and TRBJ2-5; TRBD1 or TRBD2 may be the D gene (6 bases each). There are 15 residues in the CDR3. With 4 bases removed from V and 4 bases from J, the gap between germline ends came to 17 bases. Germline CDR1 reads SGDLS; CDR2 reads YYNGEE.

This clonotype was observed a few times. The gene calls are TRBV20-1 and TRBJ2-5; a possible D gene is TRBD2 (7 bases). Trimming stripped 8 bases from V and 2 bases from J, with 15 bases between. The CDR3 has 13 residues. Germline CDR1 DFQATT, CDR2 SNEGSKA (reference sequence). CDR3 in amino acids: CSSEGGTQETQYF. The CDR3, as DNA: TGCAGTTCGGAGGGGGGGACTCAAGAGACCCAGTACTTC.

In its sample, this clonotype was seen a few times. At one boundary the junction diverges from the germline segment, which might be a read error. The V call is TRBV2, the J call TRBJ1-4; no clear D gene. This CDR3 has 11 amino acids. CDR1 and CDR2 from the germline V gene are SNHLY and FYNNEI. CDR3 amino acids: CASSSELTWIF. CDR3 in DNA: TGTGCCAGCAGTTCTGAACTGACATGGATTTTT.

The gene calls are TRBV20-1 and TRBJ2-1; 10 bases match TRBD2. J was trimmed by 0 bases and V by 6 bases; bases with no gene match: 5. Per the germline V gene, CDR1 is DFQATT and CDR2 is SNEGSKA (reference sequence). The CDR3 runs to 15 residues. CDR3 DNA sequence: TGCAGTGCCCCTAGCGGGGGAAGCTCCTACAATGAGCAGTTCTTC. Translation: CSAPSGGSSYNEQFF.

This CDR3 is CASSMTGGPYGYTF. CDR3 in DNA: TGTGCCAGCAGCATGACAGGGGGGCCCTATGGCTACACCTTC. V and J are TRBV9 and TRBJ1-2; TRBD1 agrees at 9 bases. The CDR3 length is 14 residues. V lost 4 bases and J lost 4; bases outside the gene matches: 5. From germline, CDR1 is SGDLS and CDR2 YYNGEE.

Only a few counts were recorded for this clonotype. The chain employs TRBV20-1 and TRBJ2-3; D remains ambiguous. Trimming took 2 bases from V and 4 from J, leaving 4 bases between them. The CDR3 is 11 residues long. In germline, CDR1 is DFQATT, CDR2 SNEGSKA (reference sequence). The CDR3 loop is CSARRPDTQYF. The CDR3 DNA sequence: TGCAGTGCTAGAAGACCAGATACGCAGTATTTT.

The genes are TRBV9 and TRBJ1-5, with unresolved D. Looked up from germline, CDR1 is SGDLS and CDR2 is YYNGEE. CDR3 length equals 14 residues. V dropped 0 bases and J dropped 9 bases, with 13 bases sitting between them. CDR3 protein: CASSVGPSRGPQHF. Here the CDR3 DNA reads TGTGCCAGCAGCGTAGGACCGTCCCGTGGGCCCCAGCATTTT.

This clonotype was observed a handful of times. The chain uses TRBV7-2 and TRBJ1-4, with 8 bases aligning to TRBD1. This CDR3 has 16 residues. The germline V gene has CDR1 SGHTA and CDR2 FQGNSA. Trimming removed 4 bases from V and 8 bases from J; junction bases left unmatched: 12. The DNA for the CDR3 is TGTGCCAGCAGCTCGGGACAGGTGAACCTGGGGGAAAAACTGTTTTTT. This encodes CASSSGQVNLGEKLFF.

This clonotype was seen more than once but under ten times. This chain uses TRBV5-1 with TRBJ2-5; 10 bases line up with TRBD2. CDR3 length: 15 amino acids. The germline gives CDR1 SGHRS, CDR2 YFSETQ. J gave up 2 bases and V 9 bases, and 10 bases lay outside the gene matches. The CDR3 region is CATQDLAGDQETQYF. The CDR3 nucleotides read TGCGCCACCCAGGATCTAGCGGGGGATCAAGAGACCCAGTACTTC.

V gene TRBV28 combines with J gene TRBJ2-5, with D perhaps TRBD2 (5 bases). With the DNA end fitting TRBJ2-7 better, the J assignment may be wrong. CDR3 length: 14 amino acids. Germline assignment: CDR1 MDHEN and CDR2 SYDVKM. The DNA for the CDR3 is TGTGCCAGCAGAACGACGGGGTCTCCCTACGAGCAGTACTTC. It is translated as CASRTTGSPYEQYF.

The CDR3 DNA is TGTGCCAGCAGCCAAGAGGGTTTTGAGCAGTTCTTC. Residues: CASSQEGFEQFF. The genes are TRBV3-1 and TRBJ2-1, with D hard to call. Looked up from germline, CDR1 is LGHDT and CDR2 is YNNKEL (reference sequence). The CDR3 consists of 12 residues. Trimming removed 0 bases from V and 9 bases from J, with 6 bases in between.

The J gene is TRBJ2-7, the V gene TRBV7-2, with TRBD1 identical over 8 bases. The CDR3 spans 14 residues. CDR1 and CDR2 from the germline V gene are SGHTA and FQGNSA. Trimming took 8 bases from V and 2 from J; bases not matched to a gene: 8. The chain's CDR3 is CASAPLRGPYEQYF. CDR3 nucleotide sequence: TGTGCCAGCGCACCTCTCAGGGGGCCCTACGAGCAGTACTTC.

This clonotype was seen more than once but under ten times. V gene TRBV19 combines with J gene TRBJ2-7, with 8 bases aligning to TRBD2. With 3 bases clipped from V and 1 base from J, the junction kept 11 bases outside the gene matches. CDR1 is LNHDA and CDR2 is SQIVND in the germline V gene (reference sequence). There are 17 residues in the CDR3. The CDR3 protein is CASSIRDSGGGSYEQYF. Written as DNA, the CDR3 is TGTGCCAGTAGTATCCGCGATTCAGGCGGGGGGTCCTACGAGCAGTACTTC.